The entry below gives a single T cell receptor (beta chain) sequence along with its context. Its cognate antigen is unknown. Measured with immunoSEQ multiplex PCR; TCRdb has only the in-frame clones, and not every one. The profile shows 90,000 to 120,000 clones, around 95% of them singletons. The sample comes from a study of siplizumab effects on memory and regulatory T cells. V was pared by 2 bases and J by 7 bases, with 12 bases between. The CDR3 has 14 amino acids. CDR1 is PRHDT, CDR2 FYEKMQ, per germline (reference sequence). General study findings and limits: Alloreactive sequences traceable to unstimulated CD4+ memory cells declined significantly under siplizumab.

This rearrangement joins TRBV13 to TRBJ2-1; no firm D call. The sample consisted of Tregs sorted from blood. This TCR came from a human donor in good health. The CDR3 loop reads CASSLRILPNEQFF. The CDR3 region has the DNA TGTGCCAGCAGCTTACGGATACTTCCTAATGAGCAGTTCTTC.